Each of the 27 T cell receptor beta chains below was sequenced from the same sample in a study of blood T cells in healthy people across ages. Alongside a J-beta primer mix, a sample-barcoded 5' primer served in a second PCR lasting about 7 to 11 cycles. Using its own MiXCR run on the 5' RACE reads, TCRdb lists one record per CDR3 protein. The sample lists hundreds of thousands of distinct CDR3 sequences; roughly three fifths were seen once. Sample: blood. Source of these receptors: a man between 60 and 75 years old in good health.

The rearrangement uses TRBV29-1 and TRBJ2-5; 8 nucleotides line up with TRBD2. The V segment lost 3 bases and the J segment 3 bases; nucleotides outside the gene matches: 3. The CDR3 totals 13 residues. The germline gives CDR1 SQVTM, CDR2 ANQGSEA. This CDR3 is CSVDGGAKETQYF. The CDR3 coding sequence is TGCAGCGTTGACGGGGGGGCTAAAGAGACCCAGTACTTC.

This clonotype has only a few counts. V gene TRBV13 combines with J gene TRBJ2-3; 8 nucleotides line up with TRBD2. V dropped 6 bases and J dropped 0; count of bases not matched to a gene: 2. The CDR3 has 14 amino acids. CDR1 is PRHDT, CDR2 FYEKMQ, per germline (reference sequence). CDR3 residues: CASRRGGSTDTQYF. CDR3 in DNA: TGTGCCAGCAGACGGGGGGGAAGCACAGATACGCAGTATTTT.

The sample holds a few counts of this clonotype. V usage is TRBV20-1 and J usage is TRBJ2-5; D may be TRBD1 or TRBD2 (7 bases each). Between the trimmed V and J ends, which lost 4 bases and 3 bases, there was a span of 12 bases. This CDR3 is built from 13 residues. Germline lookup yields CDR1 DFQATT and CDR2 SNEGSKA (reference sequence). CDR3 sequence (DNA): TGCAGTGCTACGCCAGGGGGGGAAGAGACCCAGTACTTC. Its protein is CSATPGGEETQYF.

This sequence joins TRBV6-5 and TRBJ2-4; TRBD1 aligns across 8 bases. Trimming removed 6 bases from V and 9 bases from J; junction bases left unmatched: 7. This CDR3 comprises 13 residues. The V gene's germline CDR1 is MNHEY and CDR2 SVGAGI. CDR3 nucleotide sequence: TGTGCCAGCAGGGGGACAGGCGAACGCATTCAGTACTTC. As protein: CASRGTGERIQYF.

The rearrangement joins TRBV25-1 to TRBJ2-1, with unresolved D. The CDR3 length is 11 residues. The germline V and J ends were trimmed by 0 bases and 9 bases, with 3 bases remaining between them. The germline gives CDR1 MGHDK, CDR2 SYGVNS. The CDR3 loop reads CASSEYGEQFF. DNA of the CDR3: TGTGCCAGCAGTGAATACGGTGAGCAGTTCTTC.

J is TRBJ1-2 and V is TRBV12-3 or TRBV12-4, with a weak D call TRBD1 (6 bases). The CDR3 extends over 14 amino acids. The V end was cut by 0 bases, the J end by 6 bases, with 11 bases between. This chain's CDR3 is CASSLAGRGDGYTF. The CDR3 nucleotides are TGTGCCAGCAGTTTAGCGGGCAGGGGTGATGGCTACACCTTC.

This clonotype was recorded many times. J is TRBJ1-4 and V is TRBV29-1; the D is unclear. Germline loops: CDR1 SQVTM, CDR2 ANQGSEA. Deletions cut 7 bases from V and 6 bases from J, with 15 bases between. CDR3 length: 13 residues. The CDR3: CSAGRSQDEKLFF. The DNA for the CDR3 is TGCAGCGCCGGGCGGTCGCAGGATGAAAAACTGTTTTTT.

The gene calls are TRBV12-3 or TRBV12-4 and TRBJ1-2, with 8 bases that match TRBD1. The CDR3 has 13 residues. The V and J ends lost 6 bases and 7 bases, in that order; junction bases with no gene match: 7. CDR3 in DNA: TGTGCCAGCAGACCAGGGGGCACCTCTGGCTACACCTTC. Its translation: CASRPGGTSGYTF.

This clonotype was detected only once. The CDR3 region is CASSLGEDRYNEQFF. Here the CDR3 DNA reads TGCGCCAGCAGCTTGGGGGAGGACCGCTACAATGAGCAGTTCTTC. The chain uses TRBV5-1 and TRBJ2-1; maybe TRBD2 (6 bases). Germline V gives CDR1 SGHRS, CDR2 YFSETQ. The V end lost 0 bases, the J end lost 3 bases, and 10 bases lay between the germline ends. The CDR3 covers 15 residues.

This clonotype was seen a few times. This sequence joins TRBV11-2 and TRBJ2-5; 13 positions agree with TRBD2. V lost 2 bases, J lost 5 bases, and 8 bases stayed unmatched. CDR3 size: 17 residues. The germline V gene has CDR1 SGHAT and CDR2 FQNNGV. Written as DNA, the CDR3 is TGTGCCAGCAGCTTATTGACTAGCGGGGGGCCGAGGGAGACCCAGTACTTC. This gives the protein CASSLLTSGGPRETQYF. The variable domain in full, completed from reference TRBV11-2 and TRBJ2-5, reads EAGVAQSPRYKIIEKRQSVAFWCNPISGHATLYWYQQILGQGPKLLIQFQNNGVVDDSQLPKDRFSAERLKGVDSTLKIQPAKLEDSAVYLCASSLLTSGGPRETQYFGPGTRLLVL.

This clonotype was seen only a few times. The chain joins TRBV20-1 to TRBJ1-2; 8 nucleotides agree with TRBD1. J gave up 0 bases and V 4 bases, and 1 base lay outside the gene matches. The CDR3 covers 13 residues. CDR1 is DFQATT, CDR2 SNEGSKA, per germline (reference sequence). CDR3 amino acids: CSAMTGANYGYTF. The CDR3 DNA reads as TGCAGTGCTATGACAGGGGCTAACTATGGCTACACCTTC.

This clonotype was counted between two and nine times. The rearrangement links TRBV27 to TRBJ2-5, with 11 bases aligning to TRBD2. Trimming at V came to 6 bases and at J to 5 bases, leaving 5 bases not matched to a gene. The CDR3 consists of 14 residues. Looked up from germline, CDR1 is MNHEY and CDR2 is SMNVEV (reference sequence). CDR3 nucleotides: TGTGCCAGCAGGGGGACTAGCGGATGGGAGACCCAGTACTTC. It translates to CASRGTSGWETQYF.

J is TRBJ2-1 and V is TRBV9; 8 positions match TRBD2. Germline loops: CDR1 SGDLS, CDR2 YYNGEE. This CDR3 spans 14 amino acids. The V and J ends lost 0 bases and 8 bases, in that order; junction bases with no gene match: 4. The CDR3 here is CASSVEMRGDEQFF. The CDR3 DNA reads as TGTGCCAGCAGCGTAGAGATGCGGGGGGATGAGCAGTTCTTC. The whole variable domain, filled in from reference TRBV9 and TRBJ2-1, reads DSGVTQTPKHLITATGQRVTLRCSPRSGDLSVYWYQQSLDQGLQFLIQYYNGEERAKGNILERFSAQQFPDLHSELNLSSLELGDSALYFCASSVEMRGDEQFFGPGTRLTVL.

This clonotype occurred many times. The rearrangement uses TRBV27 and TRBJ1-4; 7 nucleotides align to TRBD1. The germline gives CDR1 MNHEY, CDR2 SMNVEV (reference sequence). With 3 bases clipped from V and 0 bases from J, the junction kept 1 base outside the gene matches. The CDR3 extends over 15 amino acids. In DNA form, the CDR3 reads TGTGCCAGCAGTTTGCAGGGGGCAACTAATGAAAAACTGTTTTTT. Its protein product is CASSLQGATNEKLFF.

The rearrangement uses TRBV5-1 and TRBJ1-1; tentative D call: TRBD1 (6 bases). The V gene lost 4 bases and the J gene lost 4 bases, with 14 bases spanning the gap. Germline CDR1 is SGHRS and CDR2 is YFSETQ. This CDR3 spans 14 amino acids. Written as DNA, the CDR3 is TGCGCCAGCAGCAGGGGACAATTTGGCACTGAAGCTTTCTTT. It is translated as CASSRGQFGTEAFF.

This sequence joins TRBV20-1 and TRBJ1-4, with 11 positions matching TRBD1. The CDR3 length is 16 residues. Germline values: CDR1 DFQATT, CDR2 SNEGSKA (reference sequence). V shed 4 bases and J 3 bases; nucleotides not matched to a gene: 7. The CDR3 reads CSANPGQGASNEKLFF. CDR3 nucleotides: TGCAGTGCTAACCCCGGACAGGGGGCCTCTAATGAAAAACTGTTTTTT.

This chain joins TRBV6-6 and TRBJ1-2; 8 positions match TRBD1. V was clipped by 2 bases and J by 5 bases; unmatched bases: 7. Germline V lookup: CDR1 MNHNY, CDR2 SVGAGI (reference sequence). The CDR3 is 15 residues long. The CDR3 DNA reads as TGTGCCAGCAGTTACGGGACAGGCCCCGAATATGGCTACACCTTC. Translation gives CASSYGTGPEYGYTF.

This clonotype appeared a few times. The chain recombines TRBV7-2 with TRBJ2-4; possibly TRBD2 for D (6 bases). Germline lookup yields CDR1 SGHTA and CDR2 FQGNSA. The V end was cut by 5 bases, the J end by 2 bases, with 25 bases between. This CDR3 spans 19 amino acids. The CDR3 sequence: CASSGVGLADVGSKNIQYF. In DNA form, the CDR3 reads TGTGCCAGCAGCGGGGTGGGACTGGCCGACGTCGGATCCAAAAACATTCAGTACTTC.

In its sample, this clonotype was seen many times. This chain joins TRBV6-5 and TRBJ2-5; weak D call: TRBD2 (5 bases). Per the germline V gene, CDR1 is MNHEY and CDR2 is SVGAGI. Trimming took off 0 bases at V and 11 bases at J, with 13 bases between the two ends. The CDR3 runs to 13 residues. CDR3 region: CASSYSGADEQYF. The CDR3 DNA reads as TGTGCCAGCAGTTACTCTGGAGCGGATGAGCAGTACTTC.

The chain is built from TRBV10-2 and TRBJ1-4; 9 nucleotides agree with TRBD1. J gave up 6 bases and V 2 bases, and 4 bases lay outside the gene matches. The CDR3 covers 15 residues. Germline assignment: CDR1 WSHSY and CDR2 SAAADI. CDR3 nucleotides: TGCGCCAGCAGTGAGGCGGACAGGGGTTATGAAAAACTGTTTTTT. It is translated as CASSEADRGYEKLFF.

The chain employs TRBV18 and TRBJ1-2; perhaps TRBD1 as D (6 bases). CDR1 is KGHSH and CDR2 is LQKENI in the germline V gene. The CDR3 consists of 13 residues. Trimming took 0 bases from V and 7 from J, leaving 9 bases between them. The CDR3 DNA sequence: TGTGCCAGCTCACCACCCACAGGGACTGGCTACACCTTC. Translating gives CASSPPTGTGYTF. Full variable domain (missing parts from reference TRBV18 and TRBJ1-2): NAGVMQNPRHLVRRRGQEARLRCSPMKGHSHVYWYRQLPEEGLKFMVYLQKENIIDESGMPKERFSAEFPKEGPSILRIQQVVRGDSAAYFCASSPPTGTGYTFGSGTRLTVV.

V is TRBV28 and J is TRBJ2-4; 9 bases align to TRBD1. Germline V gives CDR1 MDHEN, CDR2 SYDVKM. Trimming took 0 bases from V and 6 from J; bases not matched to a gene: 3. This CDR3 spans 15 amino acids. The CDR3 sequence: CASSLWDRGTNIQYF. CDR3 coding DNA: TGTGCCAGCAGTTTATGGGACAGGGGTACAAACATTCAGTACTTC.

The chain uses TRBV11-2 and TRBJ1-2, with a possible D match to TRBD1 (6 bases). This CDR3 region has 15 residues. The V and J ends lost 7 bases and 0 bases respectively, with 15 bases between them. Germline CDR1 reads SGHAT; CDR2 reads FQNNGV. CDR3 sequence (DNA): TGTGCCAGCACCCTCTCCTACAGGGCTAACTATGGCTACACCTTC. It specifies CASTLSYRANYGYTF. Looking up the rest from reference TRBV11-2 and TRBJ1-2 gives the full variable domain: EAGVAQSPRYKIIEKRQSVAFWCNPISGHATLYWYQQILGQGPKLLIQFQNNGVVDDSQLPKDRFSAERLKGVDSTLKIQPAKLEDSAVYLCASTLSYRANYGYTFGSGTRLTVV.

This sequence joins TRBV6-1 and TRBJ1-2; D gene uncertain. The CDR3 is 16 residues long. The germline V gene encodes CDR1 MNHNS and CDR2 SASEGT. Trimming removed 2 bases at V and 2 bases at J, with 15 bases between. The CDR3 DNA is TGTGCCAGCAGTGAATCCCTCCGAGTGTTGAACTATGGCTACACCTTC. Amino acid sequence: CASSESLRVLNYGYTF.

The gene calls are TRBV15 and TRBJ1-5; D not certain. The CDR3 covers 12 residues. Germline V gives CDR1 LNHNV, CDR2 YYDKDF (reference sequence). The V gene lost 5 bases and the J gene lost 5 bases, with 7 bases spanning the gap. The CDR3 reads CATSGPDQPQHF. The CDR3 nucleotides are TGTGCCACCAGCGGCCCTGATCAGCCCCAGCATTTT.

The chain couples TRBV12-3 or TRBV12-4 to TRBJ2-3; D remains unclear. V dropped 5 bases and J dropped 0 bases, with 15 bases sitting between them. The CDR3 spans 16 residues. The CDR3 DNA is TGTGCCAGCAGTACCCGTAGCAGAGATAGCACAGATACGCAGTATTTT. This translates into CASSTRSRDSTDTQYF.

There are a few counts of this clonotype. This chain connects TRBV29-1 to TRBJ2-1; D gene ambiguous. The length of the CDR3 is 13 residues. Trimming cost V 7 bases and J 0 bases, with 10 bases left between them. Germline assignment: CDR1 SQVTM and CDR2 ANQGSEA. CDR3 nucleotides: TGCAGCGGTCGATTGAGCTCCTACAATGAGCAGTTCTTC. Amino acid sequence: CSGRLSSYNEQFF.